Sequencing of this TCR beta chain was carried out in a study of blood T cell repertoires in COVID-19. This clone was observed a single time. The protocol was immunoSEQ multiplex PCR, while the TCRdb copy is restricted to in-frame clones and leaves out a portion. The sample includes 140,000 to 150,000 clones, 75% to 85% of them seen just once. The TCR was taken from a human donor with acute or convalescent COVID-19. The donor label of this sample is uncertain. The sample was peripheral blood.

Here the CDR3 DNA reads TGTGCCAGCAATGTACCAGCAGATACGCAGTATTTT. Translating gives CASNVPADTQYF. This chain joins TRBV6-5 and TRBJ2-3; D gene uncertain. Germline CDR1 is MNHEY and CDR2 is SVGAGI. The CDR3 runs to 12 residues. V was cut by 7 bases and J by 4 bases, with 9 bases left in between.